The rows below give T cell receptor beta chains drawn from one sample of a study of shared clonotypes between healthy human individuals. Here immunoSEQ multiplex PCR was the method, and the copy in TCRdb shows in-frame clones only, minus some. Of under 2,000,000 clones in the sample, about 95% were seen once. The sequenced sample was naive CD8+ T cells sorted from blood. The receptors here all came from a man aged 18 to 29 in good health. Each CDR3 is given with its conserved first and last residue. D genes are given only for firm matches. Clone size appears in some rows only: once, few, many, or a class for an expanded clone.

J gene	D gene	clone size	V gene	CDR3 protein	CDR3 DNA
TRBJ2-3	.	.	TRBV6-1	CASSEEQQKFTDTQYF	TGTGCCAGCAGTGAAGAGCAACAGAAGTTCACAGATACGCAGTATTTT
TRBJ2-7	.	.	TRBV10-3	CAISESWEHEQYF	TGTGCCATCAGTGAGTCGTGGGAGCACGAGCAGTACTTC
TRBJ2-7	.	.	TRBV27	CASSPFTGMGKSYEQYF	TGTGCCAGCAGCCCTTTCACAGGGATGGGGAAGTCCTACGAGCAGTACTTC
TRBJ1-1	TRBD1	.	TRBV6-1	CASSTRTGMNTEAFF	TGTGCCAGCAGTACACGGACAGGGATGAACACTGAAGCTTTCTTT
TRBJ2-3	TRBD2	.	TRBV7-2	CASSPMRPGGPRTDTQYF	TGTGCCAGCAGCCCCATGCGGCCGGGAGGGCCTCGCACAGATACGCAGTATTTT
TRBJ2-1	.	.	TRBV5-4	CASSADRSNEQFF	TGTGCCAGCAGCGCGGACCGCTCCAATGAGCAGTTCTTC
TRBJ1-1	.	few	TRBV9	CASSVFGGTEAFF	TGTGCCAGCAGCGTCTTCGGAGGCACTGAAGCTTTCTTT
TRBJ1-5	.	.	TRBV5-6	CASSQWTALPQHF	TGTGCCAGCAGCCAGTGGACGGCTCTGCCCCAGCATTTT
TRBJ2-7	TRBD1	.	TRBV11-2	CASSYPGQGIIEQYF	TGTGCCAGCAGCTACCCGGGACAGGGCATTATCGAGCAGTACTTC
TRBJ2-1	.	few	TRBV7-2	CASSSMQTVYNEQFF	TGTGCCAGCAGCTCGATGCAGACAGTCTACAATGAGCAGTTCTTC
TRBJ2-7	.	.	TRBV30	CAWATPSYEQYF	TGTGCCTGGGCCACTCCCTCCTACGAGCAGTACTTC
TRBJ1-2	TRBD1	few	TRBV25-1	CASSEYVYGTGASGYTF	TGTGCCAGCAGTGAATATGTTTACGGGACAGGGGCCTCCGGCTACACCTTC
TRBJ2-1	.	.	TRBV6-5	CASSYSGEGFGQQFF	TGTGCCAGCAGTTACTCTGGGGAAGGGTTCGGGCAGCAGTTCTTC
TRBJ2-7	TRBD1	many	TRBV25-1	CASSEQSSDRGYEQYF	TGTGCCAGCAGTGAACAAAGCAGCGACAGGGGCTACGAGCAGTACTTC
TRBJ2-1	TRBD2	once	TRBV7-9	CASSSPGTSPGIEQFF	TGTGCCAGCAGCTCGCCTGGGACTAGCCCTGGGATTGAGCAGTTCTTC
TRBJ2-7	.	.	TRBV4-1	CASSQRKSPTYEQYF	TGCGCCAGCAGCCAAAGGAAGTCCCCGACCTACGAGCAGTACTTC
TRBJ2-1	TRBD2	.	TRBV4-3	CASSQFLEGGPPNEQFF	TGCGCCAGCAGCCAATTCTTAGAGGGAGGGCCCCCCAATGAGCAGTTCTTC
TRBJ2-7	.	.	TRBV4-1	CASSQRSDYEQYF	TGCGCCAGCAGCCAGAGGTCGGACTACGAGCAGTACTTC
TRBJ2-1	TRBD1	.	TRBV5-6	CASSLGTGGPYNEQFF	TGTGCCAGCAGCTTGGGGACAGGGGGCCCTTACAATGAGCAGTTCTTC
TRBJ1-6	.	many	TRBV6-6	CASEELYNSPLHF	TGTGCCAGCGAGGAATTGTATAATTCACCCCTCCACTTT
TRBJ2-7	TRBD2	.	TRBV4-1	CASSHSLAGGSYEQYF	TGCGCCAGCAGCCATTCCTTAGCGGGGGGCTCCTACGAGCAGTACTTC
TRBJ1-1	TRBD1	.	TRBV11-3	CASSSGTENTEAFF	TGTGCCAGCAGCTCCGGGACAGAGAACACTGAAGCTTTCTTT
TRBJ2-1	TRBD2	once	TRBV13	CASSLGLAGVYNEQFF	TGTGCCAGCAGCTTAGGATTAGCGGGGGTGTACAATGAGCAGTTCTTC
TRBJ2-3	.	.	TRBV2	CASSEGPDTQYF	TGTGCCAGCAGTGAAGGGCCGGATACGCAGTATTTT
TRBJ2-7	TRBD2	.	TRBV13	CASSLRSLAGGGNYEQYF	TGTGCCAGCAGCTTAAGGTCACTAGCGGGAGGTGGAAACTACGAGCAGTACTTC
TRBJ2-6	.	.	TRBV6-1	CASIRGTGANVLTF	TGTGCCAGCATAAGGGGTACCGGGGCCAACGTCCTGACTTTC
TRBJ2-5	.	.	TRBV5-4	CASSQTLEETQYF	TGTGCCAGCAGCCAGACGCTTGAGGAGACCCAGTACTTC
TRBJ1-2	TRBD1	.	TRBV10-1	CASKHPGQGDYGYTF	TGCGCCAGCAAACATCCGGGACAGGGGGACTATGGCTACACCTTC
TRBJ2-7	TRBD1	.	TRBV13	CASSLGLGTGRYEQYF	TGTGCCAGCAGCTTAGGCCTGGGGACAGGGCGGTACGAGCAGTACTTC
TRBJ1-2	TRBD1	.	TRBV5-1	CASSPGTGDGYTF	TGCGCCAGCAGCCCTGGGACAGGGGACGGCTACACCTTC
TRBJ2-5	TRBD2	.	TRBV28	CASSGPGTSGGETQYF	TGTGCCAGCAGTGGGCCCGGGACTAGCGGGGGCGAGACCCAGTACTTC
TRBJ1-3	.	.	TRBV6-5	CASSYSQGSSGNTIYF	TGTGCCAGCAGTTACTCCCAAGGGAGCTCTGGAAACACCATATATTTT
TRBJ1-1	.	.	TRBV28	CASSFPQGENTEAFF	TGTGCCAGCAGTTTTCCACAGGGTGAGAACACTGAAGCTTTCTTT
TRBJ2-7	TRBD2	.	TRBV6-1	CASSEGLAGVTYEQYF	TGTGCCAGCAGTGAAGGGCTAGCGGGGGTTACCTACGAGCAGTACTTC
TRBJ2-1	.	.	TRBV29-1	CSVLGSEQFF	TGCAGCGTTCTAGGCTCAGAGCAGTTCTTC
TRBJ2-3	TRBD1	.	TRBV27	CASMPPGTGVGTDTQYF	TGTGCCAGCATGCCCCCTGGGACAGGGGTCGGAACAGATACGCAGTATTTT
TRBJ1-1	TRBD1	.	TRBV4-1	CASRDRVMNTEAFF	TGCGCCAGCAGGGACAGGGTGATGAACACTGAAGCTTTCTTT